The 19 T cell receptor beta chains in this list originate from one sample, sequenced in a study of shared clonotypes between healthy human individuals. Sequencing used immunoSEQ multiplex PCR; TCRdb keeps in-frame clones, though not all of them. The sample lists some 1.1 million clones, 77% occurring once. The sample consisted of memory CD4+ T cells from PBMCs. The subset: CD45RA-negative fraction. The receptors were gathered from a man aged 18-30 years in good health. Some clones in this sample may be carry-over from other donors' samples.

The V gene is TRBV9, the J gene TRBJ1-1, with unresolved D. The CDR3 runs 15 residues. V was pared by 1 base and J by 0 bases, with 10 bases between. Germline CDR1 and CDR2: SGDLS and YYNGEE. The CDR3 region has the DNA TGTGCCAGCAGCGTAAATCCCGGGATGAACACTGAAGCTTTCTTT. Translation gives CASSVNPGMNTEAFF.

The CDR3 coding sequence is TGTGCAGTAGGGGGTGAACAGCCCCAGCATTTT. The encoded protein is CAVGGEQPQHF. The genes are TRBV30 and TRBJ1-5, with a possible D match to TRBD1 (6 bases). The germline CDR1 and CDR2 sequences are GTSNPN and SVGIG (reference sequence). This CDR3 has 11 amino acids.

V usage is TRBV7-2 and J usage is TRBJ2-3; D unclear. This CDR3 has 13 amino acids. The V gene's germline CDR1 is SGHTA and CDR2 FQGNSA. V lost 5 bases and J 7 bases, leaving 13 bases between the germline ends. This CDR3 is CASSPRFRNTQYF. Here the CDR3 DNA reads TGTGCCAGCAGCCCCCGGTTTCGTAATACGCAGTATTTT.

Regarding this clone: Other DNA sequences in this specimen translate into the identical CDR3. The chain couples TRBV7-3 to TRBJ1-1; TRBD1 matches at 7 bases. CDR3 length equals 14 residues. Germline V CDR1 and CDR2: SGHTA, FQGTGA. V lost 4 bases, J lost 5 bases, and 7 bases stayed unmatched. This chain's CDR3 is CASSSRGGGTEAFF. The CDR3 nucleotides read TGTGCCAGCAGCTCCAGAGGGGGCGGTACTGAAGCTTTCTTT.

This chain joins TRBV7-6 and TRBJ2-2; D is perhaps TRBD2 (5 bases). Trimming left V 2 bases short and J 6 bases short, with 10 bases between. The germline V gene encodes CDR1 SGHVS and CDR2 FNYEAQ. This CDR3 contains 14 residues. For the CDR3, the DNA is TGTGCCAGCAGCTTAAACGTCGGGGCCGGGGAGCTGTTTTTT. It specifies CASSLNVGAGELFF.

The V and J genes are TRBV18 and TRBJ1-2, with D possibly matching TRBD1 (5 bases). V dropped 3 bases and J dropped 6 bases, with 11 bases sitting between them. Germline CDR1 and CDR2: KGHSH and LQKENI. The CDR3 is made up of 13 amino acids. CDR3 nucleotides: TGTGCCAGCTCACCGAACAGGATAGATGGCTACACCTTC. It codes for CASSPNRIDGYTF.

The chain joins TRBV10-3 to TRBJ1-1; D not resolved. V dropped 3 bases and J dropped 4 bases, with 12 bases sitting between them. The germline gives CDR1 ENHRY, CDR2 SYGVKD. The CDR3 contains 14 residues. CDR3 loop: CAISDPLAGTEAFF. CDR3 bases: TGTGCCATCAGTGACCCCCTGGCGGGCACTGAAGCTTTCTTT.

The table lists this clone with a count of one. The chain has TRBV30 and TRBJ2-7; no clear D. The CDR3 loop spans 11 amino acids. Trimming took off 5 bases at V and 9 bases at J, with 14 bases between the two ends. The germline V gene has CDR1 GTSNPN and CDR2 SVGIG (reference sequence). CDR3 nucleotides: TGTGCCTGGGGTTTAGCCGCGGCGCAGTACTTC. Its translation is CAWGLAAAQYF.

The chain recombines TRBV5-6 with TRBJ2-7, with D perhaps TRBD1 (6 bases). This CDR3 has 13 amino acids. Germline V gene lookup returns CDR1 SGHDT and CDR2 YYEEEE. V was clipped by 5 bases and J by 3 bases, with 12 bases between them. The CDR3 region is CASSTGHSYEQYF. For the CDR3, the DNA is TGTGCCAGCAGTACAGGGCACAGCTACGAGCAGTACTTC.

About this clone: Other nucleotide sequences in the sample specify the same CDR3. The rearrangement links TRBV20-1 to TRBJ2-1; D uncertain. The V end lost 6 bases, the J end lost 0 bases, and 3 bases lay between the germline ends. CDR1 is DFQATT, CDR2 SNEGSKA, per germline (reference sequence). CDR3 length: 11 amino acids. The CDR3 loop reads CSADSYNEQFF. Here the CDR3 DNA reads TGCAGTGCCGACTCCTACAATGAGCAGTTCTTC.

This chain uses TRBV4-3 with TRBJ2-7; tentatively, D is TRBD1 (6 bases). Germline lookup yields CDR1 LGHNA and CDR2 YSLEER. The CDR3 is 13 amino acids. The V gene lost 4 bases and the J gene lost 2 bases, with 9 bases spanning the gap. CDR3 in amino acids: CASSRDTAYEQYF. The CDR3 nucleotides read TGCGCCAGCAGCCGGGACACCGCCTACGAGCAGTACTTC.

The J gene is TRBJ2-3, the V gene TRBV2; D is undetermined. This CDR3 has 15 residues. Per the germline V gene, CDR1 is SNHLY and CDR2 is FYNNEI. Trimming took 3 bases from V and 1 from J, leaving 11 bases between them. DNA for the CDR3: TGTGCCAGCAGTGACCTCCTAGAAGGCACAGATACGCAGTATTTT. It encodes CASSDLLEGTDTQYF. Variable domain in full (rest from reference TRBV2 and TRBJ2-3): EPEVTQTPSHQVTQMGQEVILRCVPISNHLYFYWYRQILGQKVEFLVSFYNNEISEKSEIFDDQFSVERPDGSNFTLKIRSTKLEDSAMYFCASSDLLEGTDTQYFGPGTRLTVL.

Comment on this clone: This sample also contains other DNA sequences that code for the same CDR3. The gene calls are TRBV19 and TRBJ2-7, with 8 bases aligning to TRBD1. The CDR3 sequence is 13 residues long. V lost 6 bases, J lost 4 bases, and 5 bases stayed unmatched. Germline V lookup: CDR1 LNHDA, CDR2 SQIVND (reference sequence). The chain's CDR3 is CASSPGQAYEQYF. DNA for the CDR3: TGTGCCAGTAGCCCGGGACAGGCTTACGAGCAGTACTTC.

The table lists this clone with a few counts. The DNA for the CDR3 is TGTGCCAGCAGCGTAGCTGCGGCAGCCAACTCTGGAAACACCATATATTTT. This encodes CASSVAAAANSGNTIYF. The chain uses TRBV9 and TRBJ1-3; no clear D. CDR1 and CDR2 from the germline V gene are SGDLS and YYNGEE. V gave up 0 bases and J gave up 0 bases, with 13 bases separating them. The CDR3 sequence is 17 residues long.

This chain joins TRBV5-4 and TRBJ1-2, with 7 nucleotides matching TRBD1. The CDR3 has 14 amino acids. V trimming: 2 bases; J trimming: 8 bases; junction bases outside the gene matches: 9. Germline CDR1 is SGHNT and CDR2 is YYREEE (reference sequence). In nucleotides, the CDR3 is TGTGCCAGCAGCTTTCCAGGGCAGGGGGGAGGCTACACCTTC. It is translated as CASSFPGQGGGYTF.

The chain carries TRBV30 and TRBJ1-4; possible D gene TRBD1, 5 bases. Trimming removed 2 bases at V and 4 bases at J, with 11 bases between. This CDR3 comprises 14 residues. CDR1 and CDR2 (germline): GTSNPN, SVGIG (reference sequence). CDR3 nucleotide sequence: TGTGCCTGGAGTTCGGGGGTAGTTAATGAAAAACTGTTTTTT. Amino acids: CAWSSGVVNEKLFF.

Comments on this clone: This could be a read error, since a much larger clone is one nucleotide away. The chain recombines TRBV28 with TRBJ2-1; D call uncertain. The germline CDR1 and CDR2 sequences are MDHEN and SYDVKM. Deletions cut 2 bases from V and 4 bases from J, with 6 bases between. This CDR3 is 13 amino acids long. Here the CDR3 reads CASSLGVYNEQFF. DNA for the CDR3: TGTGCCAGCAGTTTAGGGGTTTACAATGAGCAGTTCTTC.

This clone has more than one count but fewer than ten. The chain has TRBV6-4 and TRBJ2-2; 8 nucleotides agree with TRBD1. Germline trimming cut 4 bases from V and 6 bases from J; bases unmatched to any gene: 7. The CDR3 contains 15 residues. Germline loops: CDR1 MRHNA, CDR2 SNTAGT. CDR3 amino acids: CASSGGQGEAGELFF. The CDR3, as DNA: TGTGCCAGCAGTGGTGGACAGGGAGAAGCCGGGGAGCTGTTTTTT.

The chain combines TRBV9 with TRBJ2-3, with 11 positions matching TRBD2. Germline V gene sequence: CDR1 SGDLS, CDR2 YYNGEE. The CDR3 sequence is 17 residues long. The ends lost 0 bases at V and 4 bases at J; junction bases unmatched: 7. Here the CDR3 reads CASSVELAGEWADTQYF. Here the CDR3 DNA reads TGTGCCAGCAGCGTAGAACTAGCGGGAGAATGGGCAGATACGCAGTATTTT.